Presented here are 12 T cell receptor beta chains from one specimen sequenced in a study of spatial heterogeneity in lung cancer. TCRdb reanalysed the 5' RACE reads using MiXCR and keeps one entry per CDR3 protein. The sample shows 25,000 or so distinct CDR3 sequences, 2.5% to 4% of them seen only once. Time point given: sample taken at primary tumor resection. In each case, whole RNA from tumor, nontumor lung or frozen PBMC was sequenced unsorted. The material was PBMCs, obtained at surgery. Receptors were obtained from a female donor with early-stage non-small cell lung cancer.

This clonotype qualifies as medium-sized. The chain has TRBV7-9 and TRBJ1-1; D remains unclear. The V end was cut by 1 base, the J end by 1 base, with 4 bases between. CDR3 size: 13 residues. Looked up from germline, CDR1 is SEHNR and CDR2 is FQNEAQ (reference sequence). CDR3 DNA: TGTGCCAGCAGCTTAGGTCAGAACACTGAAGCTTTCTTT. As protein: CASSLGQNTEAFF.

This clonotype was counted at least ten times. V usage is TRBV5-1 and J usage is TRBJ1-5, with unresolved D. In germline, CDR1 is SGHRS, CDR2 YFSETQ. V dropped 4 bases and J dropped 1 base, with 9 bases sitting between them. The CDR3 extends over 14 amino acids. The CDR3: CASSPHWSNQPQHF. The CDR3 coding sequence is TGCGCCAGCAGCCCACATTGGAGCAATCAGCCCCAGCATTTT. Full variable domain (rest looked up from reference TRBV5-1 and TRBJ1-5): KAGVTQTPRYLIKTRGQQVTLSCSPISGHRSVSWYQQTPGQGLQFLFEYFSETQRNKGNFPGRFSGRQFSNSRSEMNVSTLELGDSALYLCASSPHWSNQPQHFGDGTRLSIL.

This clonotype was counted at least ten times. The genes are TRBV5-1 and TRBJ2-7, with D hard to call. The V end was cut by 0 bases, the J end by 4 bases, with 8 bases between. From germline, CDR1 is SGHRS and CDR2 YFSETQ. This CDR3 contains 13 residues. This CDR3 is CASSLESWYEQYF. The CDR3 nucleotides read TGCGCCAGCAGCTTGGAATCTTGGTACGAGCAGTACTTC.

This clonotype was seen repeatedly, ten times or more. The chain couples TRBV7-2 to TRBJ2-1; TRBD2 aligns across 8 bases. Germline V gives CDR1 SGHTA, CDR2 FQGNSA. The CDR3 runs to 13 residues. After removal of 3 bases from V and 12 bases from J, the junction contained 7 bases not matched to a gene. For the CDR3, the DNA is TGTGCCAGCAGCTTCCCGCTAGCGGGCTCGCAGTTCTTC. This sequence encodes CASSFPLAGSQFF. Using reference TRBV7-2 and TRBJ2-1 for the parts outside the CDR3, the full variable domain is GAGVSQSPSNKVTEKGKDVELRCDPISGHTALYWYRQSLGQGLEFLIYFQGNSAPDKSGLPSDRFSAERTGGSVSTLTIQRTQQEDSAVYLCASSFPLAGSQFFGPGTRLTVL.

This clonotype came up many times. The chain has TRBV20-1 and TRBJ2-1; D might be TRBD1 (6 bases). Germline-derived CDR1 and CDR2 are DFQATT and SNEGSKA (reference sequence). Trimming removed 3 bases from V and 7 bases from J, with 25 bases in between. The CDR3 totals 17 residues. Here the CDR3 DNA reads TGCAGTGCTAGTGCTCTGGGGGCCCGAATACAGAGGAATGAGCAGTTCTTC. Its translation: CSASALGARIQRNEQFF.

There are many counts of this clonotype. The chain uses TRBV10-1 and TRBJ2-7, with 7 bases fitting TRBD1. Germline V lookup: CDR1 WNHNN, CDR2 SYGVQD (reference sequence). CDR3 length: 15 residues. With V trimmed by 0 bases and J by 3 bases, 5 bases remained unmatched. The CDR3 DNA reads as TGCGCCAGCAGTGAGTCAAGGGACAGACTCTACGAGCAGTACTTC. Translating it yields CASSESRDRLYEQYF.

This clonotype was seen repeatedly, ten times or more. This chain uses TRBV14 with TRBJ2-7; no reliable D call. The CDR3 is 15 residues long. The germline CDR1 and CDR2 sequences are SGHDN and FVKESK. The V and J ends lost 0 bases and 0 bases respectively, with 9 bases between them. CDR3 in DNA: TGTGCCAGCAGCCAAGACAGGATGTTCTCCTACGAGCAGTACTTC. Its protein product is CASSQDRMFSYEQYF.

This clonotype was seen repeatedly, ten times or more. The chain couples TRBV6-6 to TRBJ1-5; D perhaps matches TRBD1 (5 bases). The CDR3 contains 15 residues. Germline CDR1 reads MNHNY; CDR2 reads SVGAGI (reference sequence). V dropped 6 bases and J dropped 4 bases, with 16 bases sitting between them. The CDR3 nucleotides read TGTGCCAGCAGAAACCCCGGGACGGCTAATCAGCCCCAGCATTTT. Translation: CASRNPGTANQPQHF.

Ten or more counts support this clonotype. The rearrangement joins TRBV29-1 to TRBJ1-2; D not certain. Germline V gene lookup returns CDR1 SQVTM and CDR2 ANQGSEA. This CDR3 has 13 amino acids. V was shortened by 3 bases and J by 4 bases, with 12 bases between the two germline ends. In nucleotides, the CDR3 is TGCAGCGTTGAGAGGACGGTGCCCTATGGCTACACCTTC. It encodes CSVERTVPYGYTF.

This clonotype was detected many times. The DNA for the CDR3 is TGTGCCAGCAGCTTGGGCCCCGGGACTGGGGAGACCCAGTACTTC. Its protein product is CASSLGPGTGETQYF. The chain employs TRBV5-6 and TRBJ2-5, with D possibly matching TRBD2 (6 bases). This CDR3 is built from 15 residues. V shed 0 bases and J shed 5 bases, with 14 bases lying between them. Germline V gene data show CDR1 as SGHDT and CDR2 as YYEEEE.

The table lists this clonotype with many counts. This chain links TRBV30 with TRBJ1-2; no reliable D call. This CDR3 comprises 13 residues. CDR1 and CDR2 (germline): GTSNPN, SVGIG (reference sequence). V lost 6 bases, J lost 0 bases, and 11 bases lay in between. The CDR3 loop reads CACTGDANYGYTF. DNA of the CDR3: TGTGCCTGTACGGGAGACGCTAACTATGGCTACACCTTC.

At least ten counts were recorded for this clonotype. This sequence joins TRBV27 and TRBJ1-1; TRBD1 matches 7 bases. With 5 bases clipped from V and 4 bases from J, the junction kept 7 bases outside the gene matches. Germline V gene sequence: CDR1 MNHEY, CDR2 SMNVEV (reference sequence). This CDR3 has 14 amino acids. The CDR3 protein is CASSPDRAVTEAFF. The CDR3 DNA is TGTGCCAGCAGTCCCGACAGGGCGGTCACTGAAGCTTTCTTT.